This entry is about one T cell receptor (beta chain). The data were taken from a study of blood T cell repertoires in COVID-19. Some clones are missing from TCRdb's copy, which holds only in-frame ones; the method was immunoSEQ multiplex PCR. The top ten clones hold roughly an eighth of a sample with about 58,000 clones, about 91% of them seen once. The CDR3 length is 15 residues. V lost 0 bases to trimming and J lost 5 bases, with 13 bases between them. CDR1 and CDR2 from the germline V gene are MNHEY and SVGEGT. This TCR was sampled from a woman aged 55-75 years with active COVID-19. The chain uses TRBV6-2 or TRBV6-3 and TRBJ2-5, with D unresolved. Sequences were obtained from peripheral blood. Here the CDR3 reads CASSYSNSVRETQYF. The CDR3 nucleotides are TGTGCCAGCAGTTACTCGAACTCTGTGCGGGAGACCCAGTACTTC.